The 18 T cell receptor beta chains below were found in one sample sequenced in a study of cytomegalovirus exposure and HLA in healthy donors. Generated by immunoSEQ multiplex PCR, the TCRdb table keeps only in-frame clones and is missing some. The data show roughly 200,000 clones, with approximately 86% seen just once and around 7.2% held by the top ten. Sequenced material: PBMCs. The receptors derive from a man aged 25-45 years in good health and CMV-seropositive.

This chain connects TRBV27 to TRBJ1-3; D is perhaps TRBD1 (5 bases). The CDR3 runs to 18 residues. Between the trimmed V and J ends, which lost 5 bases and 0 bases, there was a span of 20 bases. Germline CDR1 and CDR2: MNHEY and SMNVEV (reference sequence). CDR3 amino acids: CASSATGDLFSSGNTIYF. The CDR3 DNA sequence: TGTGCCAGCAGTGCCACAGGAGACTTATTTAGCTCTGGAAACACCATATATTTT.

In this sample, this clone turned up once. The chain recombines TRBV27 with TRBJ2-7, with unresolved D. Trimming shortened V by 5 bases and J by 0 bases, and 14 bases separated the two germline ends. Germline V gives CDR1 MNHEY, CDR2 SMNVEV (reference sequence). The CDR3 contains 15 residues. The CDR3 region is CASSNSGFHSYEQYF. The CDR3 DNA reads TGTGCCAGCAGTAACTCAGGTTTCCACTCCTACGAGCAGTACTTC.

This rearrangement joins TRBV10-1 to TRBJ2-3, with 9 bases fitting TRBD2. The V segment lost 2 bases and the J segment 6 bases; nucleotides outside the gene matches: 15. Germline loops: CDR1 WNHNN, CDR2 SYGVQD (reference sequence). There are 18 residues in the CDR3. CDR3 bases: TGCGCCAGCAGTGAGCCATGGGGACGAGGCGGGGGGGCTGATACGCAGTATTTT. This gives the protein CASSEPWGRGGGADTQYF.

The chain joins TRBV7-2 to TRBJ1-3; D gene uncertain. Trimming shortened V by 3 bases and J by 0 bases, and 9 bases separated the two germline ends. The CDR3 consists of 15 residues. Germline-derived CDR1 and CDR2 are SGHTA and FQGNSA. CDR3 nucleotide sequence: TGTGCCAGCAGCTTCCCCATTGACTCTGGAAACACCATATATTTT. This sequence encodes CASSFPIDSGNTIYF.

The chain carries TRBV7-2 and TRBJ2-7; 8 nucleotides line up with TRBD1. V shed 5 bases and J 2 bases; nucleotides not matched to a gene: 5. Germline loops: CDR1 SGHTA, CDR2 FQGNSA. This CDR3 is 14 amino acids long. The CDR3 protein is CASSPGQGAYEQYF. CDR3 DNA: TGTGCCAGCAGCCCAGGACAGGGTGCCTACGAGCAGTACTTC.

This chain connects TRBV7-2 to TRBJ2-7, with 10 positions matching TRBD2. Germline V gene sequence: CDR1 SGHTA, CDR2 FQGNSA. Trimming removed 0 bases from V and 4 bases from J; junction bases left unmatched: 3. The CDR3 loop spans 15 amino acids. CDR3 region: CASSLAGLASYEQYF. The CDR3 DNA follows: TGTGCCAGCAGCTTAGCGGGACTAGCGAGTTACGAGCAGTACTTC.

The CDR3 loop is CASSHRGETQYF. In DNA form, the CDR3 reads TGTGCCAGCAGCCACAGGGGTGAGACCCAGTACTTC. V usage is TRBV11-3 and J usage is TRBJ2-5; 7 bases map to TRBD1. Germline CDR1 SGHNT, CDR2 YENEEA. Germline trimming cut 5 bases from V and 5 bases from J; bases unmatched to any gene: 2. CDR3 size: 12 residues.

The count of this clone is one. This chain connects TRBV25-1 to TRBJ1-3, with no clear D. Germline CDR1 and CDR2: MGHDK and SYGVNS. V was clipped by 5 bases and J by 0 bases, with 8 bases between them. There are 14 residues in the CDR3. The CDR3 region is CASSLRASGNTIYF. CDR3 nucleotide sequence: TGTGCCAGCAGTCTTAGGGCCTCTGGAAACACCATATATTTT.

This chain uses TRBV5-6 with TRBJ1-4; D is unclear. V lost 4 bases to trimming and J lost 3 bases, with 10 bases between them. The V gene's germline CDR1 is SGHDT and CDR2 YYEEEE. The CDR3 has 14 amino acids. DNA of the CDR3: TGTGCCAGCAGCACCGGGCCCCCTAATGAAAAACTGTTTTTT. The encoded protein is CASSTGPPNEKLFF.

The chain links TRBV4-3 to TRBJ2-2, with 7 bases matching TRBD1. This CDR3 is built from 15 residues. Trimming took 4 bases from V and 0 from J; bases not matched to a gene: 2. CDR1 is LGHNA and CDR2 is YSLEER in the germline V gene. CDR3 amino acids: CASSPGQTNTGELFF. The DNA of the CDR3 is TGCGCCAGCAGCCCGGGACAGACGAACACCGGGGAGCTGTTTTTT.

The rearrangement uses TRBV6-5 and TRBJ1-5; D uncertain. CDR3 length equals 14 residues. Germline V CDR1 and CDR2: MNHEY, SVGAGI. V was cut by 1 base and J by 4 bases, with 8 bases left in between. The CDR3 region is CASSYLAINQPQHF. In nucleotides, the CDR3 is TGTGCCAGCAGTTACTTGGCCATTAATCAGCCCCAGCATTTT.

The rearrangement links TRBV5-6 to TRBJ2-7; D remains ambiguous. Germline CDR1 is SGHDT and CDR2 is YYEEEE. The V gene lost 0 bases and the J gene lost 7 bases, with 14 bases spanning the gap. The CDR3 is made up of 14 amino acids. DNA of the CDR3: TGTGCCAGCAGCTTGGCCGGGCCCCTGGGGGAGCAGTACTTC. Its protein is CASSLAGPLGEQYF. Looking up the rest from reference TRBV5-6 and TRBJ2-7 gives the full variable domain: DAGVTQSPTHLIKTRGQQVTLRCSPKSGHDTVSWYQQALGQGPQFIFQYYEEEERQRGNFPDRFSGHQFPNYSSELNVNALLLGDSALYLCASSLAGPLGEQYFGPGTRLTVT.

This chain connects TRBV9 to TRBJ2-3; D uncertain. Per the germline V gene, CDR1 is SGDLS and CDR2 is YYNGEE. The V and J ends lost 3 bases and 0 bases respectively, with 14 bases between them. The length of the CDR3 is 16 residues. CDR3 bases: TGTGCCAGCAGCGGCTTTCAAACACCTAGCACAGATACGCAGTATTTT. It encodes CASSGFQTPSTDTQYF.

The chain joins TRBV7-6 to TRBJ2-1, with TRBD1 identical over 9 bases. This CDR3 contains 16 residues. V gave up 1 base and J gave up 7 bases; unmatched junction bases: 8. The germline V gene encodes CDR1 SGHVS and CDR2 FNYEAQ. In DNA, the CDR3 is TGTGCCAGCAGCTTAGAACAGGGGGCGATGGGAAATGAGCAGTTCTTC. It codes for CASSLEQGAMGNEQFF.

The chain uses TRBV6-5 and TRBJ1-1, with unresolved D. The germline V gene encodes CDR1 MNHEY and CDR2 SVGAGI. The CDR3 contains 12 residues. V gave up 6 bases and J gave up 1 base, with 6 bases separating them. The CDR3 DNA follows: TGTGCCAGCAGCCCCACGAACACTGAAGCTTTCTTT. Residues: CASSPTNTEAFF.

This chain joins TRBV9 and TRBJ2-1; D is ambiguous. CDR1 is SGDLS and CDR2 is YYNGEE in the germline V gene. V lost 4 bases to trimming and J lost 3 bases, with 11 bases between them. The CDR3 extends over 14 amino acids. In DNA form, the CDR3 reads TGTGCCAGCAGCCCGGACGGAAGCTACAATGAGCAGTTCTTC. It specifies CASSPDGSYNEQFF. Together with reference TRBV9 and TRBJ2-1, the CDR3 gives the full variable domain: DSGVTQTPKHLITATGQRVTLRCSPRSGDLSVYWYQQSLDQGLQFLIQYYNGEERAKGNILERFSAQQFPDLHSELNLSSLELGDSALYFCASSPDGSYNEQFFGPGTRLTVL.

The V and J genes are TRBV5-1 and TRBJ2-5, with D maybe TRBD1 (5 bases). The germline V gene has CDR1 SGHRS and CDR2 YFSETQ. V lost 5 bases and J 2 bases, leaving 10 bases between the germline ends. This CDR3 has 13 amino acids. CDR3 protein: CASRGPLQETQYF. CDR3 coding DNA: TGCGCCAGCAGGGGGCCCCTTCAAGAGACCCAGTACTTC.

This rearrangement joins TRBV7-6 to TRBJ2-7; 7 bases are a match to TRBD1. This CDR3 is 15 amino acids long. CDR1 SGHVS and CDR2 FNYEAQ come from the germline V gene. V trimming: 6 bases; J trimming: 3 bases; junction bases outside the gene matches: 11. DNA for the CDR3: TGTGCCAGCAGTTTCCGCGAGGCAGGGGGCTACGAGCAGTACTTC. Protein sequence: CASSFREAGGYEQYF.